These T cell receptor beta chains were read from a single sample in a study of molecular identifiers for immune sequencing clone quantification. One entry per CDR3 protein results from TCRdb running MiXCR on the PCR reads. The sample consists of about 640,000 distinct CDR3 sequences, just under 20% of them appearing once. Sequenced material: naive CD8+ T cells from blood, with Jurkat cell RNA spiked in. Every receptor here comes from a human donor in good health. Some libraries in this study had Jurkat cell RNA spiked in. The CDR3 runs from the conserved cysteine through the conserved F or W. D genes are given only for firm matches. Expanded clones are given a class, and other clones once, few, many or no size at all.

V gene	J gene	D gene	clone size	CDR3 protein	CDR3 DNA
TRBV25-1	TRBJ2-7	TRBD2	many	CASSERTSGSYEQYF	TGTGCCAGCAGTGAAAGGACTAGCGGATCCTACGAGCAGTACTTC
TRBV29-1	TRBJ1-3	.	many	CSVGSGNTIYF	TGCAGCGTGGGCTCTGGAAACACCATATATTTT
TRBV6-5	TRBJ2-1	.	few	CASSTNTLANNNEQFF	TGTGCCAGCAGCACCAATACCCTAGCGAACAACAATGAGCAGTTCTTC
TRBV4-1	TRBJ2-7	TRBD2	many	CASSQGVAGSYEQYF	TGCGCCAGCAGCCAAGGGGTAGCGGGGTCTTACGAGCAGTACTTC
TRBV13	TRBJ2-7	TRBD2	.	CASSLGLAGRSYEQYF	TGTGCCAGCAGCTTAGGACTAGCGGGACGCTCCTACGAGCAGTACTTC
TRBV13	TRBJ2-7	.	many	CASSFRWGDHSYEQYF	TGTGCCAGCAGCTTCAGGTGGGGGGACCACTCCTACGAGCAGTACTTC
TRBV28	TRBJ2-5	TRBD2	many	CASSLSRTSGSQETQYF	TGTGCCAGCAGTTTATCGAGGACTAGCGGGAGCCAAGAGACCCAGTACTTC
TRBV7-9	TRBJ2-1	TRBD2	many	CASSGNPGLEDEQFF	TGTGCCAGCAGCGGGAACCCGGGACTAGAGGATGAGCAGTTCTTC
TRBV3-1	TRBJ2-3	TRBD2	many	CASSPTSGSREDTQYF	TGTGCCAGCAGCCCGACTAGCGGGAGTCGGGAAGATACGCAGTATTTT
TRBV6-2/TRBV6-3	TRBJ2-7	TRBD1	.	CASSRGQVVDEQYF	TGTGCCAGCAGTAGGGGGCAGGTGGTGGACGAGCAGTACTTC
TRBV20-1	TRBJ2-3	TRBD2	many	CSAIAGAGDTQYF	TGCAGTGCTATAGCGGGAGCCGGAGATACGCAGTATTTT
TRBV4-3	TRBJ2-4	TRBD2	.	CASSLSRAGVDEQYF	TGCGCCAGCAGCCTAAGCCGAGCGGGAGTAGATGAGCAGTACTTC
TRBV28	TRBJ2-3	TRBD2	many	CASSHGLAATDTQYF	TGTGCCAGCAGTCACGGACTAGCGGCCACAGATACGCAGTATTTT
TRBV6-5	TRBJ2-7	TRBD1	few	CASSPGTGWYEQYF	TGTGCCAGCAGCCCCGGGACAGGGTGGTACGAGCAGTACTTC
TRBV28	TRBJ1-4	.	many	CASSNPPRHEKLFF	TGTGCCAGCAGCAATCCTCCCCGGCATGAAAAACTGTTTTTT
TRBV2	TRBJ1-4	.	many	CASSEWRGVNEKLFF	TGTGCCAGCAGTGAATGGAGAGGCGTTAATGAAAAACTGTTTTTT
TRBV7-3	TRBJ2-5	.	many	CASSLMGMAQETQYF	TGTGCCAGCAGCTTAATGGGGATGGCCCAAGAGACCCAGTACTTC
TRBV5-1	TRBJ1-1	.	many	CASRGKGAEAFF	TGCGCCAGCAGGGGGAAAGGAGCTGAAGCTTTCTTT
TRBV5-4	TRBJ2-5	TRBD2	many	CASSLHPLAGGQETQYF	TGTGCCAGCAGCTTGCATCCTCTAGCGGGCGGGCAAGAGACCCAGTACTTC
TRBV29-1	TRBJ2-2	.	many	CSVERSNTGELFF	TGCAGCGTTGAGAGGTCGAACACCGGGGAGCTGTTTTTT
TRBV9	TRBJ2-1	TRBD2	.	CASSPHLFAGVGNEQFF	TGTGCCAGCAGCCCCCACCTCTTTGCGGGAGTTGGTAATGAGCAGTTCTTC
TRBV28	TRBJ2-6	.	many	CASSPPYRDGSYSGANVLTF	TGTGCCAGCAGTCCCCCTTATAGGGACGGAAGCTACTCTGGGGCCAACGTCCTGACTTTC
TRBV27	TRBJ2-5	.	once	CASSPVMAKGGETRYF	TGTGCCAGCAGCCCCGTGATGGCGAAGGGCGGGGAGACCCGGTACTTC
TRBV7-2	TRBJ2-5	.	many	CASSRTHRGEGRETQYF	TGTGCCAGCAGCCGTACGCATAGGGGTGAGGGCCGAGAGACCCAGTACTTC
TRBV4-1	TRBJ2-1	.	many	CASSQGSGVGEQFF	TGCGCCAGCAGCCAGGGTAGCGGTGTCGGTGAGCAGTTCTTC
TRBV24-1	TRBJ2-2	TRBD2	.	CATSAIAGGVTGELFF	TGTGCCACCAGTGCCATAGCGGGAGGGGTCACCGGGGAGCTGTTTTTT
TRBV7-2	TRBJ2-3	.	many	CASSFPRGGESTDTQYF	TGTGCCAGCAGCTTTCCGCGGGGCGGGGAAAGCACAGATACGCAGTATTTT
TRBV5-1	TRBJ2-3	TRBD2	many	CASRDSGSTDTQYF	TGCGCCAGCAGAGACAGCGGGAGTACAGATACGCAGTATTTT
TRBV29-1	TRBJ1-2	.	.	CSTAGTYGYTF	TGCAGCACAGCCGGGACCTATGGCTACACCTTC